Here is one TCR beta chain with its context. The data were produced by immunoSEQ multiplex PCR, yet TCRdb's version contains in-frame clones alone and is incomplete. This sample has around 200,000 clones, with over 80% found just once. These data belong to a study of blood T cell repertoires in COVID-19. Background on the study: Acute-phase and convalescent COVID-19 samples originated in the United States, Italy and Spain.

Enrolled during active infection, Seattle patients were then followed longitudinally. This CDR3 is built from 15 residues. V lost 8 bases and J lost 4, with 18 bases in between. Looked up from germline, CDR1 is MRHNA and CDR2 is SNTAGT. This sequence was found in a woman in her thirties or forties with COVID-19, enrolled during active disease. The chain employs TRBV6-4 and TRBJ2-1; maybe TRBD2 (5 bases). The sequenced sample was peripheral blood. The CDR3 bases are TGTGCCAGCTCCTATAGCGTGGGGAAATACAATGAGCAGTTCTTC. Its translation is CASSYSVGKYNEQFF.